The clone carrying this T cell receptor (beta chain) was found once. Its antigen remains unidentified. This entry is derived from a study of B cell selection in AIRE deficiency. General study findings and limits: Tconv and Treg cells from AIRE-deficient patients resembled healthy donors in TCRBV usage, CDR3 length and diversity. About 31% of healthy-shared Treg TCRbeta sequences appeared in patient Tconv cells.

V lost 3 bases, J lost 6 bases, and 4 bases stayed unmatched. Germline V gene lookup returns CDR1 KGHSH and CDR2 LQKENI. CDR3 length: 13 residues. This table comes from immunoSEQ multiplex PCR, and its TCRdb copy is limited to in-frame clones, with some not included. The data contain under 30,000 clones, roughly 96% of them singletons. Sorting defined conventional CD4 T cells as CD4+CD127+. The rearrangement uses TRBV18 and TRBJ1-2; 7 bases fit TRBD1. The receptor's source is a human donor in good health. Sequenced input: CD4+CD127+ conventional T cells sorted from PBMCs. The CDR3 DNA is TGTGCCAGCTCACCCGACAGGGCCAATGGCTACACCTTC. It specifies CASSPDRANGYTF.